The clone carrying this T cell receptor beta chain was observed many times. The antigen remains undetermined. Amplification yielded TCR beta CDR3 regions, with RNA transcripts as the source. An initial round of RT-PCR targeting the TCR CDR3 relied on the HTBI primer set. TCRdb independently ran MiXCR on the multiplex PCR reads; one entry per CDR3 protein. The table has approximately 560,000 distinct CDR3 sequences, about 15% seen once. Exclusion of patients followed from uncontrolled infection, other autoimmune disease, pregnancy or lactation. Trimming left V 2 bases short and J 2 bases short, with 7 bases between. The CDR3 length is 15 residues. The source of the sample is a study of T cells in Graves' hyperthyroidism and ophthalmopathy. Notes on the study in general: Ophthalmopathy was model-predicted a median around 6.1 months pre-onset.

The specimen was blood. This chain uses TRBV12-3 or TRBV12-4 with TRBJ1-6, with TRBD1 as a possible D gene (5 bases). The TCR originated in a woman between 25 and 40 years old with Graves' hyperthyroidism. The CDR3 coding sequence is TGTGCCAGCAGTTTAAGGGGAACCTATAATTCACCCCTCCACTTT. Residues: CASSLRGTYNSPLHF.